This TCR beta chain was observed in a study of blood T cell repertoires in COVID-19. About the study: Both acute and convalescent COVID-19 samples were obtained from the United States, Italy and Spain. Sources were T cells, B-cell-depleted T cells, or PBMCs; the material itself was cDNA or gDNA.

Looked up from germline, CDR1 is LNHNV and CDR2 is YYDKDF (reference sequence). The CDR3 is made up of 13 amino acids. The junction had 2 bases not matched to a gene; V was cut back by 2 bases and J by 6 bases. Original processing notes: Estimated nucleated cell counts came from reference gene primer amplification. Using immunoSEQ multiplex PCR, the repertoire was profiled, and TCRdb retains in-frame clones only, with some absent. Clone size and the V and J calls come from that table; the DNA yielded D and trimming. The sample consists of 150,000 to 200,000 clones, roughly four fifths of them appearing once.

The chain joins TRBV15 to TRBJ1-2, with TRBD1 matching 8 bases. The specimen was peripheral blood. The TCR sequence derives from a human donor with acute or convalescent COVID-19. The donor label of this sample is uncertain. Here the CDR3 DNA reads TGTGCCACCAGCAGACAGGGGGCGGATGGCTACACCTTC. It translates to CATSRQGADGYTF.